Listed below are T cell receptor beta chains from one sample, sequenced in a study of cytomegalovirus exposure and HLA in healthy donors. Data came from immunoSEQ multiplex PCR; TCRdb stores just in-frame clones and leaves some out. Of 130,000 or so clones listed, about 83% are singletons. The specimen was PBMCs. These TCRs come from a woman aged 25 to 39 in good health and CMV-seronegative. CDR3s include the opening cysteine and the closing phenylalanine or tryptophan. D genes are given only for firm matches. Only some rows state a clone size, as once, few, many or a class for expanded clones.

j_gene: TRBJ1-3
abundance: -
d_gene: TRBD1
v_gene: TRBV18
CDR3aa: CASSPRQGQSSGNTIYF
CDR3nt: TGTGCCAGCTCACCCCGACAGGGCCAAAGCTCTGGAAACACCATATATTTT

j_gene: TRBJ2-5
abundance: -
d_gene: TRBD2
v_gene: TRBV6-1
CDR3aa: CASSGPPGLAGETQYF
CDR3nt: TGTGCCAGCAGTGGGCCTCCGGGACTAGCGGGAGAGACCCAGTACTTC

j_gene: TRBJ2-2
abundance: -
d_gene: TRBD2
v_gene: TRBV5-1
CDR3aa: CASRGRGVVTGELFF
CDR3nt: TGCGCCAGCCGGGGCCGGGGGGTTGTCACCGGGGAGCTGTTTTTT

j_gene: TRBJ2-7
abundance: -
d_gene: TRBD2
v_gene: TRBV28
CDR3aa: CASSLNSGASGGAVYEQYF
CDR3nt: TGTGCCAGCAGTTTAAACTCCGGGGCTAGCGGGGGGGCCGTCTACGAGCAGTACTTC

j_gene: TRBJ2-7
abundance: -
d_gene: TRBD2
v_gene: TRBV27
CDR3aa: CASSASPSGGRDEQYF
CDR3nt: TGTGCCAGCAGTGCCTCTCCTAGCGGGGGGCGGGACGAGCAGTACTTC

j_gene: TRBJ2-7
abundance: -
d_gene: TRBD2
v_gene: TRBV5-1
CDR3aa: CASSLEGGRTAVEQYF
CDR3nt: TGCGCCAGCAGCTTGGAGGGCGGGAGGACGGCCGTCGAGCAGTACTTC

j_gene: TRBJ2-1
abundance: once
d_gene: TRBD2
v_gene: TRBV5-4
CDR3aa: CASSNGPGGGNEQFF
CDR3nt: TGTGCCAGCAGCAATGGACCGGGGGGGGGAAATGAGCAGTTCTTC

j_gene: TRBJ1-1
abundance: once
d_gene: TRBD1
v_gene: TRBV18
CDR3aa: CASSRQRQGQGDTEAFF
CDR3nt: TGTGCCAGCTCACGCCAACGCCAGGGACAGGGGGACACTGAAGCTTTCTTT

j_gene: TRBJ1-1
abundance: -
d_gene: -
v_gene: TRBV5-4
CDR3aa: CASSIPGLLNTEAFF
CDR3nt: TGTGCCAGCAGCATACCGGGACTCCTGAACACTGAAGCTTTCTTT

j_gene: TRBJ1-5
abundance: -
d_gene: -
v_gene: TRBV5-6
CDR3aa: CASSLAAWGGNQPQHF
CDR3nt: TGTGCCAGCAGCTTGGCCGCTTGGGGGGGCAATCAGCCCCAGCATTTT

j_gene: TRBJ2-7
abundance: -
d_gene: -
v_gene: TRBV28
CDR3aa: CASRSGTSLYEQYF
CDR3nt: TGTGCCAGCAGGTCCGGGACAAGCCTCTACGAGCAGTACTTC

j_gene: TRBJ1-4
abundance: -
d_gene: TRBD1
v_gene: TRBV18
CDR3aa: CASSPGQGANEKLFF
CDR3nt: TGTGCCAGCTCACCAGGACAGGGCGCTAATGAAAAACTGTTTTTT

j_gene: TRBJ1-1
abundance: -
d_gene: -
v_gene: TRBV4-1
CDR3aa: CASSQSVVRGPGRAFF
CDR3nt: TGCGCCAGCAGCCAATCCGTGGTCAGGGGCCCGGGGAGAGCTTTCTTT

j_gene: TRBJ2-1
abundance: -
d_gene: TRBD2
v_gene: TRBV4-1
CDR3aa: CASSRAGLANLGNEQFF
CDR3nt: TGCGCCAGCAGCCGTGCGGGACTAGCGAATTTGGGGAATGAGCAGTTCTTC

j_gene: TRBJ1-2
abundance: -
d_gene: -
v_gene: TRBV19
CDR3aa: CASSSEALNYGYTF
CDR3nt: TGTGCCAGTAGTTCCGAAGCCCTAAACTATGGCTACACCTTC

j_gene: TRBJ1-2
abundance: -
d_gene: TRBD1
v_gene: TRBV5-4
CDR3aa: CASSNPRDSTYGYTF
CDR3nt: TGTGCCAGCAGCAACCCCCGGGACAGCACGTATGGCTACACCTTC

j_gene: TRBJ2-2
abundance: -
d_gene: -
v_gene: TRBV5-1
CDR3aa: CASSLVLDTGELFF
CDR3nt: TGCGCCAGCAGCTTGGTTCTCGACACCGGGGAGCTGTTTTTT

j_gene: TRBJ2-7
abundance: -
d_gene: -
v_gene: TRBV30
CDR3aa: CAWSVTGYSYEQYF
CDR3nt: TGTGCCTGGAGTGTAACAGGTTACTCCTACGAGCAGTACTTC

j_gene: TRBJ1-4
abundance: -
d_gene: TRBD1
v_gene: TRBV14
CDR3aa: CASSQGQGREKLFF
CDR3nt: TGTGCCAGCAGCCAAGGACAGGGCAGGGAAAAACTGTTTTTT

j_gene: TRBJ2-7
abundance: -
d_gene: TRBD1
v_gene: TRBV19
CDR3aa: CASGQGASYEQYF
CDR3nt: TGTGCCAGCGGACAGGGGGCTTCCTACGAGCAGTACTTC

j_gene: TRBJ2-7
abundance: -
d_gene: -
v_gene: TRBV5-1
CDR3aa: CASSLAQAYSYGQYF
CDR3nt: TGCGCCAGCAGCTTGGCGCAGGCCTACTCCTACGGGCAGTACTTC

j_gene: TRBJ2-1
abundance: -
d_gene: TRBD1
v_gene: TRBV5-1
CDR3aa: CASRGGQGRVDEQFF
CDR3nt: TGCGCCTCAAGAGGCGGACAGGGGAGGGTCGATGAGCAGTTCTTC

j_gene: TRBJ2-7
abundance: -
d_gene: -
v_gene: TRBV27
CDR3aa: CASSLLGHEQYF
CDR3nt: TGTGCCAGCAGTTTATTGGGGCACGAGCAGTACTTC

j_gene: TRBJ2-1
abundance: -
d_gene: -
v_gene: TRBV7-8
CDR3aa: CASSRLAAVYNEQFF
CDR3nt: TGTGCCAGCTCCAGACTTGCAGCGGTTTACAATGAGCAGTTCTTC

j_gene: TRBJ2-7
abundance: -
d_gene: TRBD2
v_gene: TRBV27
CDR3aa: CASSLSGPGLTNEQYF
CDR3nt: TGTGCCAGCAGTTTATCGGGACCGGGACTAACTAACGAGCAGTACTTC

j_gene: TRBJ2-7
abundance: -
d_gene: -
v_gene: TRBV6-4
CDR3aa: CASSSAEEQYF
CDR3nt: TGTGCCAGCAGCAGTGCTGAAGAGCAGTACTTC

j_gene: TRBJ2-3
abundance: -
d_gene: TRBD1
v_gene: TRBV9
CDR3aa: CASSGIHRDRGTDTQYF
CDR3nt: TGTGCCAGCAGCGGGATCCACCGGGACAGGGGGACAGATACGCAGTATTTT

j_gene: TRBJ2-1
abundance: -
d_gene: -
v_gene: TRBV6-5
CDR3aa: CASSLEGYEQFF
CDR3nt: TGTGCCAGCAGTTTGGAGGGGTATGAGCAGTTCTTC

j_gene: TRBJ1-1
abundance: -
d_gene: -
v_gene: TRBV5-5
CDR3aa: CASSREPEAFF
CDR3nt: TGTGCCAGCAGCCGGGAACCTGAAGCTTTCTTT

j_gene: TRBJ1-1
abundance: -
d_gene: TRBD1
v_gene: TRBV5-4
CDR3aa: CASSKDRVGTEAFF
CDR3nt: TGTGCCAGCAGCAAAGACAGGGTGGGCACTGAAGCTTTCTTT